This T cell receptor (beta chain) comes out of a study of beta chain features in type 1 diabetes. This clone was counted only a few times. The whole isolated RNA underwent reverse transcription, so sequencing captured expressed TCRB transcripts. The data were produced by immunoSEQ multiplex PCR, yet TCRdb's version contains in-frame clones alone and is incomplete. The sample lists over 150,000 clones; about 13% were seen once. The germline V gene encodes CDR1 MGHDK and CDR2 SYGVNS. This CDR3 comprises 14 residues. Trimming removed 2 bases from V and 7 bases from J, with 11 bases in between. The TCR originated in a woman aged 18-30 years in good health. The sample consisted of central memory CD4+ T cells from blood. The chain employs TRBV25-1 and TRBJ1-4; D gene uncertain. CDR3 nucleotides: TGTGCCAGCAGTGAACTTCCCCCCGGTGAAAAACTGTTTTTT. Translated, it gives CASSELPPGEKLFF.